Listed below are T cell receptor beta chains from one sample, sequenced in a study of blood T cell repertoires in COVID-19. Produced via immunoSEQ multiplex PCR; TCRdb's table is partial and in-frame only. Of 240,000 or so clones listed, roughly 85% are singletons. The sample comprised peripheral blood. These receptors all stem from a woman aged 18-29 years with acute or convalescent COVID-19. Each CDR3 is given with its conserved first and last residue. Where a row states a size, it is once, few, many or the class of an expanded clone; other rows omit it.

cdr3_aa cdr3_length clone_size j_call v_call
CASSLAGADEQFF 13 NA TRBJ2-1 TRBV11-2
CASSDLSRTGELFF 14 NA TRBJ2-2 TRBV2
CASSLLRVRQPLANTEAFF 19 NA TRBJ1-1 TRBV6-4
CASSQTGNTEAFF 13 NA TRBJ1-1 TRBV25-1
CASSVSGGGTPQHF 14 NA TRBJ1-5 TRBV6-4
CASSHGIHSNQPQHF 15 NA TRBJ1-5 TRBV6-2/TRBV6-3
CATGPGDSTDTQYF 14 once TRBJ2-3 TRBV6-4
CASSLGLAGNEQFF 14 NA TRBJ2-1 TRBV7-2
CARSHRMLPGGMRLMNTEAFF 21 NA TRBJ1-1 TRBV4-3
CASSLGVVWNTEAFF 15 NA TRBJ1-1 TRBV5-6
CASSPRLAGASYEQYF 16 NA TRBJ2-7 TRBV7-6
CASSPTWRGLTSGKPRRSYNEQFF 24 NA TRBJ2-1 TRBV28
CSVARQEHNEQFF 13 few TRBJ2-1 TRBV29-1
CASGLVYVNEQFF 13 NA TRBJ2-1 TRBV12-5
CASSKTGDSGNTIYF 15 NA TRBJ1-3 TRBV6-5
CASSQPGWRGYTF 13 NA TRBJ1-2 TRBV14
CASSRGEATNEKLFF 15 NA TRBJ1-4 TRBV5-1
CASSHGDRYNEQFF 14 once TRBJ2-1 TRBV3-1/TRBV3-2
CASSYRGLAGVGEQYF 16 NA TRBJ2-7 TRBV6-2/TRBV6-3
CASSLVGDPRGNEQFF 16 NA TRBJ2-1 TRBV7-2
CASSQDLLVLASYNEQFF 18 NA TRBJ2-1 TRBV4-3
CASSRLAGVTDTQYF 15 NA TRBJ2-3 TRBV6-2/TRBV6-3
CASSLDARQGWFF 13 once TRBJ2-1 TRBV5-1
CASSGDRDNSPLHF 14 NA TRBJ1-6 TRBV7-9
CASKGQGRLAFF 12 NA TRBJ1-1 TRBV28
CASSPWTGAGANVLTF 16 NA TRBJ2-6 TRBV18
CASSYSTAYEQYF 13 NA TRBJ2-7 TRBV6-2/TRBV6-3